A single sample gave rise to the 6 T cell receptor beta chains below, sequenced in a study of blood T cell repertoires in COVID-19. The assay was immunoSEQ multiplex PCR, and TCRdb's table has in-frame clones only and misses some. This sample has approximately 300,000 clones; about 82% occur once, and the top ten carry over 3.5%. Material for sequencing was peripheral blood. The source of these receptors is a woman between 45 and 60 years old with active or convalescent COVID-19.

This sequence joins TRBV19 and TRBJ1-1; 12 nucleotides line up with TRBD1. This CDR3 is built from 16 residues. Germline V gene sequence: CDR1 LNHDA, CDR2 SQIVND (reference sequence). The junction had 9 bases not matched to a gene; V was cut back by 8 bases and J by 2 bases. The DNA of the CDR3 is TGTGCCAGTTCGCCGGGACAGGGGGCAGGTAACACTGAAGCTTTCTTT. Its protein is CASSPGQGAGNTEAFF.

The rearrangement links TRBV9 to TRBJ1-1; a weak D match, TRBD1 (5 bases). Trimming removed 0 bases at V and 8 bases at J, with 14 bases between. Germline V gene sequence: CDR1 SGDLS, CDR2 YYNGEE. The length of the CDR3 is 14 residues. The DNA for the CDR3 is TGTGCCAGCAGCGTAGATTGGGGCGGCGGCGAAGCTTTCTTT. As protein: CASSVDWGGGEAFF.

This clone was recorded once. The chain is built from TRBV5-1 and TRBJ2-1; 9 bases match TRBD2. CDR1 is SGHRS and CDR2 is YFSETQ in the germline V gene. The J segment lost 4 bases and the V segment lost 4 bases, leaving 9 bases of the junction unmatched. This CDR3 has 16 amino acids. The CDR3 spells CASSLRASGKYNEQFF. CDR3 DNA: TGCGCCAGCAGCCTAAGGGCTAGCGGGAAGTACAATGAGCAGTTCTTC. The whole variable domain, filled in from reference TRBV5-1 and TRBJ2-1, reads KAGVTQTPRYLIKTRGQQVTLSCSPISGHRSVSWYQQTPGQGLQFLFEYFSETQRNKGNFPGRFSGRQFSNSRSEMNVSTLELGDSALYLCASSLRASGKYNEQFFGPGTRLTVL.

CDR3 loop: CASSGVIADTQYF. DNA for the CDR3: TGTGCCAGCAGCGGGGTAATAGCGGATACGCAGTATTTT. V usage is TRBV12-3 or TRBV12-4 and J usage is TRBJ2-3; D is perhaps TRBD2 (5 bases). The CDR3 is 13 residues long. Trimming took 6 bases from V and 6 from J, leaving 13 bases between them.

This chain uses TRBV18 with TRBJ1-5, with 7 positions matching TRBD1. V dropped 5 bases and J dropped 6; count of bases not matched to a gene: 4. This CDR3 has 13 amino acids. CDR1 and CDR2 from the germline V gene are KGHSH and LQKENI. Here the CDR3 DNA reads TGTGCCAGCTCATCCGACAGGGCTCAGCCCCAGCATTTT. Translated, it gives CASSSDRAQPQHF.

In its sample, this clone was seen a few times. The chain carries TRBV18 and TRBJ2-2; 8 bases match TRBD1. Trimming at V came to 3 bases and at J to 7 bases, leaving 7 bases not matched to a gene. Germline lookup yields CDR1 KGHSH and CDR2 LQKENI. This CDR3 is built from 15 residues. CDR3 coding DNA: TGTGCCAGCTCACCGCGCCAGGGGGCCCTCGGGGAGCTGTTTTTT. This sequence encodes CASSPRQGALGELFF.